This T cell receptor (beta chain) was sequenced for a study of cytomegalovirus exposure and HLA in healthy donors. General study points: Within an earlier analysis, most TCR beta V segments proved productive either about 87% or about 30% of the time. Only CMV serostatus was available as immune exposure information. A later analysis appeared to link common viral pathogens to several of the most significant clusters.

CDR3 length: 13 amino acids. Per the germline V gene, CDR1 is MNHEY and CDR2 is SMNVEV (reference sequence). Though probably carrying unrecorded immune exposures, donors were nominally healthy at sampling. The study ran its PCR with 60 Vbeta and 13 Jbeta primers. Assay: immunoSEQ multiplex PCR; the TCRdb copy retains only in-frame clones and omits some. The sample records fewer than 250,000 clones, approximately 68% being singletons. Details on this clone: Its cognate antigen is unknown.

The chain links TRBV27 to TRBJ2-5; 7 bases line up with TRBD1. The DNA matches TRBJ2-7 better at its end, which makes the J call doubtful. This TCR was sampled from a woman aged 30 to 39 in good health and CMV-seronegative. The sequencing input was PBMCs. The CDR3 protein is CASRQTGPHEQYF. The DNA for the CDR3 is TGTGCCAGCAGGCAGACAGGGCCCCACGAGCAGTACTTC.